Presented here are 2 T cell receptor beta chains from one specimen sequenced in a study of blood T cell repertoires in COVID-19. Assay: immunoSEQ multiplex PCR; the TCRdb copy retains only in-frame clones and omits some. The repertoire includes 200,000 to 300,000 clones, around 86% of them detected once, and approximately 1.5% sits in the top ten. Sequencing used peripheral blood. These TCRs come from a woman aged 40 to 49 who had recovered from COVID-19.

This chain connects TRBV5-4 to TRBJ2-1; no clear D. Germline V gene lookup returns CDR1 SGHNT and CDR2 YYREEE (reference sequence). The CDR3 is made up of 13 amino acids. V was cut by 4 bases and J by 8 bases, with 13 bases left in between. CDR3 loop: CASSLRSGYEQFF. The CDR3 region has the DNA TGTGCCAGCAGCCTCCGGTCGGGTTATGAGCAGTTCTTC.

In this sample, this clone turned up once. The rearrangement links TRBV9 to TRBJ2-1, with 7 bases aligning to TRBD2. The CDR3 length is 15 residues. CDR1 is SGDLS, CDR2 YYNGEE, per germline. J was trimmed by 3 bases and V by 4 bases; bases with no gene match: 7. The CDR3 coding sequence is TGTGCCAGCAGCTCTCTGTCGGGGGGCTACAATGAGCAGTTCTTC. This sequence encodes CASSSLSGGYNEQFF.